This TCR beta chain was retrieved from a study of metastatic and nonmetastatic thyroid tumors. Study summary: Repertoire comparisons spanned blood and tumor or nodule tissue from malignant and benign thyroid patients.

A few counts support this clone. Its cognate antigen is unknown. Authors' processing steps: The authors used CDR3 differences across clinicopathological groups to build a distant-metastasis classifier for papillary thyroid cancer. TCRdb reanalyzed the PCR reads via MiXCR. The V and J calls come from TCRdb's annotation, not from the publication. The sample holds thousands of clones, approximately 34% seen once. Every patient was untreated before thyroid surgery. The V end was cut by 3 bases, the J end by 5 bases, with 7 bases between. This CDR3 contains 12 residues. The study, taken as a whole, reports: For both blood and tumor, malignant thyroid tumors reportedly showed significantly higher TCR beta diversity than benign nodules did.

The chain is built from TRBV12-3 or TRBV12-4 and TRBJ1-1; D possibly corresponds to TRBD1 (6 bases). Sequenced sample: tumor tissue. The TCR comes from a female donor with papillary thyroid cancer or a benign thyroid nodule (not recorded which). Some clones in this sample may be carry-over from other donors' samples. CDR3 protein: CASSLQGTEAFF. In nucleotides, the CDR3 is TGTGCCAGCAGTTTGCAGGGGACTGAAGCTTTCTTT.